This is a list of T cell receptor beta chains from one sample in a study of CD8 T cells in Susac syndrome. TCRdb passed the immunoSEQ multiplex PCR reads through MiXCR, listing each CDR3 protein once. Here the sample spans 330,000 or so distinct CDR3 sequences, roughly 85% being singletons. Specimen: CD8+ T cells from PBMCs. Receptor source: a human donor with multiple sclerosis. CDR3s include the opening cysteine and the closing phenylalanine or tryptophan. D genes are given only for firm matches. Not all rows give a size; the values are once, few, many and, for expanded clones, a class.

J gene,clone size,V gene,D gene,CDR3 protein,CDR3 DNA
TRBJ2-1,.,TRBV19,TRBD2,CASSATLAGGGNEQFF,TGTGCCAGTAGTGCCACACTAGCGGGAGGAGGCAATGAGCAGTTCTTC
TRBJ1-1,.,TRBV7-6,.,CASSSNYGQLVGAFF,TGTGCCAGCAGCTCGAACTACGGACAGCTGGTCGGAGCTTTCTTT
TRBJ1-4,once,TRBV4-3,.,CASSQDRRRGEKLFF,TGCGCCAGCAGCCAAGACCGACGGAGGGGTGAAAAACTGTTTTTT
TRBJ2-1,.,TRBV12-3/TRBV12-4,TRBD2,CASSQRLAGENEQFF,TGTGCCAGCAGCCAGAGACTAGCGGGAGAAAATGAGCAGTTCTTC
TRBJ1-1,.,TRBV10-3,.,CAVQRDTEAFF,TGTGCCGTCCAGAGGGACACTGAAGCTTTCTTT
TRBJ2-3,once,TRBV27,.,CAIRGGPSSTDTQYF,TGTGCCATCCGAGGGGGGCCCTCTAGCACAGATACGCAGTATTTT
TRBJ2-3,.,TRBV9,.,CASSVATIVTDTQYF,TGTGCCAGCAGCGTAGCTACGATTGTGACAGATACGCAGTATTTT
TRBJ2-1,.,TRBV20-1,.,CSADRAYNEQFF,TGCAGTGCCGACAGAGCCTACAATGAGCAGTTCTTC
TRBJ2-7,once,TRBV3-1,TRBD2,CASSHGLAGGHEQYF,TGTGCCAGCAGCCACGGACTAGCGGGAGGGCACGAGCAGTACTTC
TRBJ1-2,.,TRBV30,.,CASPPPDGVIDYGYTF,TGTGCCTCGCCCCCCCCCGACGGCGTAATTGACTATGGCTACACCTTC
TRBJ2-2,.,TRBV7-9,TRBD2,CASAIPGLVRTLNTGELFF,TGTGCCAGCGCCATTCCGGGACTAGTCCGAACCCTGAACACCGGGGAGCTGTTTTTT
TRBJ2-7,.,TRBV6-2/TRBV6-3,TRBD2,CASSYSLAGVYEQYF,TGTGCCAGCAGTTACTCGCTAGCGGGGGTCTACGAGCAGTACTTC
TRBJ1-3,.,TRBV7-6,.,CASSLAPQPSSGNTIYF,TGTGCCAGCAGCTTAGCCCCACAGCCCTCCTCTGGAAACACCATATATTTT
TRBJ2-1,.,TRBV18,.,CASSPDHTTSSYNEQFF,TGTGCCAGCTCACCAGATCACACAACTAGCTCCTACAATGAGCAGTTCTTC
TRBJ2-1,.,TRBV24-1,.,CATSGGSSYNEQFF,TGTGCCACCAGTGGGGGGAGCTCCTACAATGAGCAGTTCTTC
TRBJ2-1,.,TRBV6-6,.,CASNPGTGGEQFF,TGTGCCAGCAACCCGGGGACTGGCGGTGAGCAGTTCTTC
TRBJ1-2,.,TRBV7-9,.,CASSARDPYGYTF,TGTGCCAGCAGCGCCCGGGACCCCTATGGCTACACCTTC
TRBJ2-2,.,TRBV7-6,.,CASSLDDRNTGELFF,TGTGCCAGCAGCTTAGATGACAGGAACACCGGGGAGCTGTTTTTT
TRBJ2-7,.,TRBV5-4,TRBD1,CASSLWDSNYEQYF,TGTGCCAGCAGCTTGTGGGACAGTAACTACGAGCAGTACTTC
TRBJ1-2,.,TRBV7-8,.,CASSLVVEDYGYTF,TGTGCCAGCAGCTTAGTTGTTGAAGACTATGGCTACACCTTC
TRBJ2-7,.,TRBV2,.,CASIWSGSEQYF,TGTGCCAGCATTTGGTCTGGCTCCGAGCAGTACTTC
TRBJ2-5,.,TRBV13,TRBD2,CASSIGAGAGETQYF,TGTGCCAGCAGCATCGGAGCGGGAGCAGGGGAGACCCAGTACTTC
TRBJ2-3,once,TRBV7-6,.,CASSLGGIADTQYF,TGTGCCAGCAGCCTAGGTGGTATAGCAGATACGCAGTATTTT
TRBJ1-4,.,TRBV9,TRBD1,CASSEGQGGGEKLFF,TGTGCCAGCAGCGAAGGACAGGGAGGAGGGGAAAAACTGTTTTTT
TRBJ1-1,.,TRBV19,.,CASSSQGTGWTEAFF,TGTGCCAGTAGTTCCCAAGGGACGGGGTGGACTGAAGCTTTCTTT
TRBJ2-7,few,TRBV28,.,CASSLNPSYEQYF,TGTGCCAGCAGTTTAAATCCCTCCTACGAGCAGTACTTC
TRBJ2-1,.,TRBV24-1,.,CATSDPDRFGTYNEQFF,TGTGCCACCAGTGACCCTGACAGGTTCGGGACCTACAATGAGCAGTTCTTC
TRBJ1-2,.,TRBV5-1,TRBD1,CASSLESDRVTDGYTF,TGCGCCAGCAGCTTGGAGTCGGACAGGGTAACGGATGGCTACACCTTC
TRBJ1-2,once,TRBV28,.,CASSLGGRVGYTF,TGTGCCAGCAGTTTAGGGGGCCGGGTAGGCTACACCTTC
TRBJ2-1,.,TRBV6-5,.,CASSYSKMKGGEQFF,TGTGCCAGCAGTTACTCAAAAATGAAGGGGGGTGAGCAGTTCTTC
TRBJ2-7,.,TRBV20-1,TRBD2,CSAREVWTSGSPSYEQYF,TGCAGTGCTAGAGAAGTATGGACTAGCGGATCCCCCTCCTACGAGCAGTACTTC
TRBJ1-5,few,TRBV5-1,.,CASSLGTGYSNQPQHF,TGCGCCAGCAGCTTGGGAACGGGATATAGCAATCAGCCCCAGCATTTT
TRBJ1-5,.,TRBV18,.,CASSLVGYSNQPQHF,TGTGCCAGCTCACTGGTAGGATATAGCAATCAGCCCCAGCATTTT
TRBJ2-7,.,TRBV6-1,TRBD1,CASSELLQGGHEQYF,TGTGCCAGCAGTGAATTGTTACAGGGGGGCCACGAGCAGTACTTC
TRBJ1-1,.,TRBV19,.,CASSIDRQAGTGMNTEAFF,TGTGCCAGTAGTATAGATCGTCAAGCCGGGACTGGCATGAACACTGAAGCTTTCTTT
TRBJ2-7,few,TRBV13,TRBD1,CASSLGGQGAGEQYF,TGTGCCAGCAGCTTAGGCGGGCAGGGGGCGGGCGAGCAGTACTTC
TRBJ2-7,.,TRBV2,.,CASGVGDVEYF,TGTGCCAGCGGAGTGGGGGACGTTGAGTACTTC
TRBJ2-7,.,TRBV30,.,CAWSGLRASYEQYF,TGTGCCTGGAGTGGGCTCAGGGCGTCCTACGAGCAGTACTTC
TRBJ2-7,few,TRBV18,TRBD1,CASSSPGQGTYEQYF,TGTGCCAGCTCATCACCGGGACAGGGTACCTACGAGCAGTACTTC
TRBJ2-7,.,TRBV6-2/TRBV6-3,.,CASTTPDQKEQYF,TGTGCCAGCACCACCCCCGACCAGAAGGAGCAGTACTTC
TRBJ1-1,.,TRBV19,TRBD1,CASSIDRATEAFF,TGTGCCAGTAGTATCGACAGGGCCACTGAAGCTTTCTTT